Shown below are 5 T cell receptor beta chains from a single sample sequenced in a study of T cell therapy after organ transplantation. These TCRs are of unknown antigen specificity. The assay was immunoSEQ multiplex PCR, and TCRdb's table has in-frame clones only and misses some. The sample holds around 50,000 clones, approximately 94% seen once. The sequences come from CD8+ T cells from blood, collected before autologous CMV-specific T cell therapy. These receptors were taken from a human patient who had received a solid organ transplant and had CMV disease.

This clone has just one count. In DNA form, the CDR3 reads TGTGCCAGCAGCGTAGACGACTCCAGGCCCCAGCATTTT. It is translated as CASSVDDSRPQHF. The chain joins TRBV9 to TRBJ1-5; D remains unclear. The CDR3 has 13 amino acids. The V end was cut by 0 bases, the J end by 9 bases, with 10 bases between. The germline gives CDR1 SGDLS, CDR2 YYNGEE.

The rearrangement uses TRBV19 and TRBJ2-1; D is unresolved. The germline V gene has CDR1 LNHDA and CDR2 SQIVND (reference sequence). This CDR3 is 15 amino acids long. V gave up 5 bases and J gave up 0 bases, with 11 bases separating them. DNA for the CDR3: TGTGCCAGTAGTCCGGTCCTAAGCTCCTACAATGAGCAGTTCTTC. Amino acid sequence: CASSPVLSSYNEQFF. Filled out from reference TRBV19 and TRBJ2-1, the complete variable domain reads DGGITQSPKYLFRKEGQNVTLSCEQNLNHDAMYWYRQDPGQGLRLIYYSQIVNDFQKGDIAEGYSVSREKKESFPLTVTSAQKNPTAFYLCASSPVLSSYNEQFFGPGTRLTVL.

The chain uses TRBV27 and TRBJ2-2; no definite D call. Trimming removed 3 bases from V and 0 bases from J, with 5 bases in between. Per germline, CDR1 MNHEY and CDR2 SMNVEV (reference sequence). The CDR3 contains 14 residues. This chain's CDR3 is CASSFGTNTGELFF. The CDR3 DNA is TGTGCCAGCAGTTTTGGCACGAACACCGGGGAGCTGTTTTTT.

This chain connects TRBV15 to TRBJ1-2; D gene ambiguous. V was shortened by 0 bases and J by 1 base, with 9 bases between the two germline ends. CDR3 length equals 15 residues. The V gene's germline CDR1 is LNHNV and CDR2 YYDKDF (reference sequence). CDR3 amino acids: CATSREEAHNYGYTF. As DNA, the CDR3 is TGTGCCACCAGCAGAGAAGAAGCCCATAACTATGGCTACACCTTC.

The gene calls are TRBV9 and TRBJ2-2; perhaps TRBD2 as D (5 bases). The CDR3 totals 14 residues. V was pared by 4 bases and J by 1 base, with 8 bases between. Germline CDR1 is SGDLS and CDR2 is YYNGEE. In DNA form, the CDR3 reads TGTGCCAGCAGCCCTCGGGGGAACACCGGGGAGCTGTTTTTT. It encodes CASSPRGNTGELFF.